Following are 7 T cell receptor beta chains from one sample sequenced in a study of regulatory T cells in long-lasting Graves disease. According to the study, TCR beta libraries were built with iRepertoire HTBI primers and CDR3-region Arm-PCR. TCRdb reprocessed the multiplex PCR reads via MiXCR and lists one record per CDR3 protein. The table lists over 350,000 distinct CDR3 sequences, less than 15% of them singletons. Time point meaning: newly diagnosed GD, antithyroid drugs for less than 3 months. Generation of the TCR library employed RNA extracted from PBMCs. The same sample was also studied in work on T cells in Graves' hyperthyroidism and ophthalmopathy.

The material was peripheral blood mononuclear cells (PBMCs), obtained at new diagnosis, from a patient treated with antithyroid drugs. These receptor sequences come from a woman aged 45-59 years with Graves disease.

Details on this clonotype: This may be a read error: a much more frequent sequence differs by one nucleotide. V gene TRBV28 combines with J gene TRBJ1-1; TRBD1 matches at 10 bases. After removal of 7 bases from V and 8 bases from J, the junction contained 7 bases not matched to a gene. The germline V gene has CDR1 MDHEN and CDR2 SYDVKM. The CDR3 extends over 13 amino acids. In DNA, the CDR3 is TGTGCCAGCATCCGACAGGGGGCCCCGGAAGCTTTCTTT. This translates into CASIRQGAPEAFF.

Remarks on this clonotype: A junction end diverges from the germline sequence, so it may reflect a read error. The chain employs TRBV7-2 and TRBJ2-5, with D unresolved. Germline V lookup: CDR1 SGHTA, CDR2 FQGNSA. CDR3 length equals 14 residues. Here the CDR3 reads CASSLDVSQETQCF. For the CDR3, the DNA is TGTGCCAGCAGCTTAGATGTCAGCCAAGAGACCCAGTGCTTC.

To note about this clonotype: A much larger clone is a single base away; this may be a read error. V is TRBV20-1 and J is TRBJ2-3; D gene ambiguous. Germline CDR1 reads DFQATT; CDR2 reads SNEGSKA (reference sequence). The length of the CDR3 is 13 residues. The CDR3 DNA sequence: TGCAGTGCTAGAGCGGCAGGAACAGAAACGCAGTATTTT. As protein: CSARAAGTETQYF.

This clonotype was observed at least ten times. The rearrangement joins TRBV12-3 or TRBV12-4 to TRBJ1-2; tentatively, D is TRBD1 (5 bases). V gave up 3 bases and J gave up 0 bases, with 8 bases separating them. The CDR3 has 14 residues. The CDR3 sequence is CASSFGGTNYGYTF. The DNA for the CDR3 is TGTGCCAGCAGTTTTGGGGGAACTAACTATGGCTACACCTTC.

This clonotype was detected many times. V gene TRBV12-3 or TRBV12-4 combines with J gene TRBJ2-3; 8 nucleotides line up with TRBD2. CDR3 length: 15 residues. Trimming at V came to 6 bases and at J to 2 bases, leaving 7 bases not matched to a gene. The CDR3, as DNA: TGTGCCAGCAGCCCCGGGGGGGGGCTCACAGATACGCAGTATTTT. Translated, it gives CASSPGGGLTDTQYF.

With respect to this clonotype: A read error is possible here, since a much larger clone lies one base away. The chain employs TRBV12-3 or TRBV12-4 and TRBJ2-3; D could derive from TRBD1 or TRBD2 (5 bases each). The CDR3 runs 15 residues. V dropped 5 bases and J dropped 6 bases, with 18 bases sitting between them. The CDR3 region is CASSPPSGEGDTQYF. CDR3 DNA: TGTGCCAGCAGTCCACCCAGCGGAGAGGGGGATACGCAGTATTTT.

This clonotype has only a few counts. Here the CDR3 reads CATSSRQNTEAFF. DNA for the CDR3: TGTGCCACCAGCAGTAGACAGAACACTGAAGCTTTCTTT. The chain is built from TRBV15 and TRBJ1-1, with D uncertain. CDR3 size: 13 residues. In germline, CDR1 is LNHNV, CDR2 YYDKDF (reference sequence). V shed 3 bases and J shed 1 base, with 6 bases lying between them.